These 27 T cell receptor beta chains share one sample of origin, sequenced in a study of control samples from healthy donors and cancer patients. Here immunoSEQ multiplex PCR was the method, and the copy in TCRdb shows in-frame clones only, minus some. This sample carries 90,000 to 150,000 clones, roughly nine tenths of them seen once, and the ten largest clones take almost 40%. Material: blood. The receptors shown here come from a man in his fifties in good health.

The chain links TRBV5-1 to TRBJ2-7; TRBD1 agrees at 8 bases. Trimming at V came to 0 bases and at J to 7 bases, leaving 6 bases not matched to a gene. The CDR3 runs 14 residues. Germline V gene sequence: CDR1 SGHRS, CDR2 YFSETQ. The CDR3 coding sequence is TGCGCCAGCAGCTTGGGGACAGGGTGGCGGGAGCAGTACTTC. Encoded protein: CASSLGTGWREQYF.

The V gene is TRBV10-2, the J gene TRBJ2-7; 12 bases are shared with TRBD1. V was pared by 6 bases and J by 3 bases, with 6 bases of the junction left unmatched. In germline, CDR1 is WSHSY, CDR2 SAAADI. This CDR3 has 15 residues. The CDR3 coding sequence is TGCGCCAGCAGGGGGGGACAGGGGGCTATCTACGAGCAGTACTTC. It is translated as CASRGGQGAIYEQYF.

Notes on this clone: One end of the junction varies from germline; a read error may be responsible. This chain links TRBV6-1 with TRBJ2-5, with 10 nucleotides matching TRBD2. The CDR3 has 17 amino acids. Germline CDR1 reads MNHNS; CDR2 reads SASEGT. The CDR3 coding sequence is TGTGCCAGCAGCGAAGTCGGGAGCGGGGGGGCCCTAGAGACCCAGTACTTC. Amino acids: CASSEVGSGGALETQYF.

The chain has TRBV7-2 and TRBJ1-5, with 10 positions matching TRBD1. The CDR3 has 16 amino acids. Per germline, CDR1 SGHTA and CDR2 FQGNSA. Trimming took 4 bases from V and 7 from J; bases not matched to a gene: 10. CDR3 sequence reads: CASSSQRQGAGQPQHF. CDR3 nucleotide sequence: TGTGCCAGCAGCTCGCAACGACAGGGGGCTGGGCAGCCCCAGCATTTT.

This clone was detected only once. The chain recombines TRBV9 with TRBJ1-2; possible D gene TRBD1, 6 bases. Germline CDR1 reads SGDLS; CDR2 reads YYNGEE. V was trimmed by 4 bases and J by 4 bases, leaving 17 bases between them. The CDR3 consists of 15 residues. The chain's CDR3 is CASSPGGGEGYGYTF. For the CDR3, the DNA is TGTGCCAGCAGCCCAGGAGGGGGGGAAGGCTATGGCTACACCTTC.

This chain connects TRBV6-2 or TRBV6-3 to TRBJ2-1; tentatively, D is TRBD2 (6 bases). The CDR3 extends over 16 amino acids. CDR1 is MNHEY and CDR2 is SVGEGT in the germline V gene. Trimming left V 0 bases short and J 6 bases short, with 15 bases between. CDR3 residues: CASSYSRDRGFNEQFF. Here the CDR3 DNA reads TGTGCCAGCAGTTACTCGAGGGACCGGGGGTTCAATGAGCAGTTCTTC.

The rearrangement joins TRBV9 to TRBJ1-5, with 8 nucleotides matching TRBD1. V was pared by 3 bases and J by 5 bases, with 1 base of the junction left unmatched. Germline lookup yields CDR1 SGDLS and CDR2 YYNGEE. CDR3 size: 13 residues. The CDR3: CASSAGGDQPQHF. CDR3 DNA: TGTGCCAGCAGCGCAGGGGGCGATCAGCCCCAGCATTTT.

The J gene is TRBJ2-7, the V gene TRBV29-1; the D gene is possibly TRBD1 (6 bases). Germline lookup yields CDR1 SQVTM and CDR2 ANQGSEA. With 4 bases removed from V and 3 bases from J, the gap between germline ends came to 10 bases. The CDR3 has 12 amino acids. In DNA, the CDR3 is TGCAGCGTTGTAGGGGGAGACTACGAGCAGTACTTC. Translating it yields CSVVGGDYEQYF.

CDR3 nucleotide sequence: TGTGCCAGCAGTGTCTCCAGGCTTAGCTCTGGAAACACCATATATTTT. This translates into CASSVSRLSSGNTIYF. V gene TRBV6-4 combines with J gene TRBJ1-3; D is unclear. This CDR3 has 16 residues. Germline V gene lookup returns CDR1 MRHNA and CDR2 SNTAGT. The V and J ends lost 4 bases and 0 bases respectively, with 13 bases between them.

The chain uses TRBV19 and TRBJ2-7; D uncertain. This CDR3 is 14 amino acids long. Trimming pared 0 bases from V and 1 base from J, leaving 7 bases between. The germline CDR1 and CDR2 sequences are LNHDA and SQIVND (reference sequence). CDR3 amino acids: CASSIDPNSYEQYF. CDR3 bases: TGTGCCAGTAGTATAGATCCGAATTCCTACGAGCAGTACTTC.

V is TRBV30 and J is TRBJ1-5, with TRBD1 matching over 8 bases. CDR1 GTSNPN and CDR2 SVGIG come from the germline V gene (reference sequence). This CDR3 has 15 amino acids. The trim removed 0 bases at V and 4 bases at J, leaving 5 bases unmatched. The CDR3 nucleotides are TGTGCCTGGAGTGTAACGACAGGGGCAAATCAGCCCCAGCATTTT. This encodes CAWSVTTGANQPQHF. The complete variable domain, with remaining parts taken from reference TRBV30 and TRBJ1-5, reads SQTIHQWPATLVQPVGSPLSLECTVEGTSNPNLYWYRQAAGRGLQLLFYSVGIGQISSEVPQNLSASRPQDRQFILSSKKLLLSDSGFYLCAWSVTTGANQPQHFGDGTRLSIL.

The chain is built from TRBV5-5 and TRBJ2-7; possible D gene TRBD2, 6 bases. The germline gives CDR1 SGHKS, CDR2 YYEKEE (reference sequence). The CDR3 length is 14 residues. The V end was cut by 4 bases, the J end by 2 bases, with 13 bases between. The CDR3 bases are TGTGCCAGCAGCGCCCGGGAGAGCCCCTACGAGCAGTACTTC. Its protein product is CASSARESPYEQYF.

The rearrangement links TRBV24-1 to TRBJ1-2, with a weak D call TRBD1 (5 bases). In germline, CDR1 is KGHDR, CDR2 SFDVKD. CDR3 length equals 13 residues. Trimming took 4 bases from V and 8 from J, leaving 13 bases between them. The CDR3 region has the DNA TGTGCCACCAGTGACCCCCAGGGTAGAGGCTACACCTTC. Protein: CATSDPQGRGYTF.

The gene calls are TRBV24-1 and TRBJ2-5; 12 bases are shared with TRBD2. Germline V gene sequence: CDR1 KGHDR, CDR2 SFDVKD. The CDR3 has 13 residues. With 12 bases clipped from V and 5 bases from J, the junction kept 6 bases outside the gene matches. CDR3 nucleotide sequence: TGTGCCCCCTGGACTAGCGGGGAGGAGACCCAGTACTTC. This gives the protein CAPWTSGEETQYF.

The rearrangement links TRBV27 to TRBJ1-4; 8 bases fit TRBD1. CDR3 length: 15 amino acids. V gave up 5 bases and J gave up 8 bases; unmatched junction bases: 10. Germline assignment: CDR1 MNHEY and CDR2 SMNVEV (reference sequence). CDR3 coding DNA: TGTGCCAGCAGTCCAGGACAGGGAAGGCCCGAAAAACTGTTTTTT. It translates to CASSPGQGRPEKLFF.

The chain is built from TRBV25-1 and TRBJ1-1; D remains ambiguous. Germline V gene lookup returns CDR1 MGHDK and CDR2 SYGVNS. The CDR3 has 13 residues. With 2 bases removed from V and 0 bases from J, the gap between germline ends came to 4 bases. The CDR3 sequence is CASSEGLNTEAFF. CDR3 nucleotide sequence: TGTGCCAGCAGTGAAGGACTGAACACTGAAGCTTTCTTT.

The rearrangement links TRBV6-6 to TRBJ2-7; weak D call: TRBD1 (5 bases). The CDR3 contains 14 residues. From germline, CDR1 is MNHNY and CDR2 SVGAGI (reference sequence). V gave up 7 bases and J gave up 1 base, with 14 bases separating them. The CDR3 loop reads CASTVRGRSYEQYF. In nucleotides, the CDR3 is TGTGCCAGCACGGTTAGGGGAAGGTCCTACGAGCAGTACTTC.

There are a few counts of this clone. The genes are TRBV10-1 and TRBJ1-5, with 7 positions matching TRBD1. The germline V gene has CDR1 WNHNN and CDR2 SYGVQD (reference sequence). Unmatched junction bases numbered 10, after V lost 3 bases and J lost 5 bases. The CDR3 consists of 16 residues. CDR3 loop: CASSEFSGTADQPQHF. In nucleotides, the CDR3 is TGCGCCAGCAGTGAATTTTCCGGGACAGCTGATCAGCCCCAGCATTTT.

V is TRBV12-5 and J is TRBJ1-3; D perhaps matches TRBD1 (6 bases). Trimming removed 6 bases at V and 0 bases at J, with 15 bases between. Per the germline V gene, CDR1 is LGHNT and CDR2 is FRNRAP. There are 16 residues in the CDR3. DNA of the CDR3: TGTGCTAGTGGCCACCCAGGGGTTAACTCTGGAAACACCATATATTTT. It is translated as CASGHPGVNSGNTIYF. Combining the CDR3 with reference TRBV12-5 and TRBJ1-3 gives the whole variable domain DARVTQTPRHKVTEMGQEVTMRCQPILGHNTVFWYRQTMMQGLELLAYFRNRAPLDDSGMPKDRFSAEMPDATLATLKIQPSEPRDSAVYFCASGHPGVNSGNTIYFGEGSWLTVV.

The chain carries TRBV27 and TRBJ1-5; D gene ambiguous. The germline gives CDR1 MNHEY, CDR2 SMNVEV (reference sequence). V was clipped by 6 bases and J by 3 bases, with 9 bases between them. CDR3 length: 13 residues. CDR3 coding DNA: TGTGCCAGCAGGAACGGATACAATCAGCCCCAGCATTTT. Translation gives CASRNGYNQPQHF.

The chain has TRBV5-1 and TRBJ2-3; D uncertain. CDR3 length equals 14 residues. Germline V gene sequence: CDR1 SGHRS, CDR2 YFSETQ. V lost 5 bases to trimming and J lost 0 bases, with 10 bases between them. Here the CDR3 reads CASREYPSTDTQYF. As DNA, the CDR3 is TGCGCCAGCAGAGAGTACCCTAGCACAGATACGCAGTATTTT.

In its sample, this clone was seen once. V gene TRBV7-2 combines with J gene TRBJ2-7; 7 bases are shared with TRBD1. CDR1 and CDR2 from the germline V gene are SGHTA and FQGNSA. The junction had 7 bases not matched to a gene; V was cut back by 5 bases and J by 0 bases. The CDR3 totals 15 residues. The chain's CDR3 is CASSPQTGISYEQYF. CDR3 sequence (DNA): TGTGCCAGCAGCCCCCAGACAGGGATCTCCTACGAGCAGTACTTC.

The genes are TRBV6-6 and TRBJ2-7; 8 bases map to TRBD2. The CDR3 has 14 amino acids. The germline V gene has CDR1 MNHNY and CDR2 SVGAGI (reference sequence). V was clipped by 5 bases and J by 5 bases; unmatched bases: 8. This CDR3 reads CASSIRGGRNEQYF. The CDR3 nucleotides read TGTGCCAGCAGTATACGGGGGGGCCGCAACGAGCAGTACTTC.

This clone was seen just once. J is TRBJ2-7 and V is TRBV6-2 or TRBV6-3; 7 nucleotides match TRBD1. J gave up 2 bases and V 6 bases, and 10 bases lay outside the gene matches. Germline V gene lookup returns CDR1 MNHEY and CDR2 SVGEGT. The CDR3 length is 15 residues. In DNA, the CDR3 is TGTGCCAGCAGCCGGTCGGCGACAGGGCCCTACGAGCAGTACTTC. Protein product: CASSRSATGPYEQYF.

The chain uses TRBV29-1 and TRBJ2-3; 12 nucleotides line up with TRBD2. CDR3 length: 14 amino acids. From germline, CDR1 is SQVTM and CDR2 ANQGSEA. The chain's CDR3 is CSAASGGATDTQYF. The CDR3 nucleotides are TGCAGTGCCGCTAGCGGGGGGGCTACAGATACGCAGTATTTT.

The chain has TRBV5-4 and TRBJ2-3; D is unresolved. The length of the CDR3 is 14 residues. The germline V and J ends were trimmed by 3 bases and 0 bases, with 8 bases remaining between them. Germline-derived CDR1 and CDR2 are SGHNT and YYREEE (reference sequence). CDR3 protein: CASSSLTSTDTQYF. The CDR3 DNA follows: TGTGCCAGCAGCTCGCTGACTAGCACAGATACGCAGTATTTT.

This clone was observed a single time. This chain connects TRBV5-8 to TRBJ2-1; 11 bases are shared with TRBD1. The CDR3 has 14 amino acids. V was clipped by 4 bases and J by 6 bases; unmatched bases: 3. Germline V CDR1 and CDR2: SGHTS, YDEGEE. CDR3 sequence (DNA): TGTGCCAGCAGCGCCGGGACAGGGGGCAATGAGCAGTTCTTC. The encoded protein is CASSAGTGGNEQFF.